Presented here are 15 T cell receptor beta chains from one specimen sequenced in a study of blood T cells in healthy people across ages (dated by TCRdb to the mid-2010s). Libraries were built with 5' RACE. A second roughly 6 to 12 cycle PCR used a sample-barcoded 5' primer and a J-beta primer mix. The public sequencing data were trimmed at Q25 with fastp and processed into clonotypes with MiXCR by TCRdb, which kept only in-frame beta chains. Entries that share a CDR3 protein sequence are merged under the most common genes and DNA. Counted in this sample were around 2 million distinct CDR3 sequences; more than 35% of them appeared once. The top ten constitute 23% of the sample. Sequencing was carried out using blood. These receptors were taken from a human donor in good health.

The chain recombines TRBV20-1 with TRBJ2-1; TRBD2 aligns across 7 bases. J was trimmed by 0 bases and V by 5 bases; bases with no gene match: 4. The CDR3 has 14 residues. CDR1 is DFQATT, CDR2 SNEGSKA, per germline (reference sequence). For the CDR3, the DNA is TGCAGTGCTCAAGCGGGGAGCTCCTACAATGAGCAGTTCTTC. As protein: CSAQAGSSYNEQFF.

The chain couples TRBV29-1 to TRBJ2-1; TRBD1 matches at 9 bases. TRBJ2-7 matches the DNA end more closely, so the J call is doubtful. CDR3 length equals 16 residues. Germline CDR1 SQVTM, CDR2 ANQGSEA. The CDR3 DNA sequence: TGCAGCGCCGAGGGACAGGGAGTAGGACATCGTTACGAGCAGTACTTC. Amino acid sequence: CSAEGQGVGHRYEQYF.

V gene TRBV20-1 combines with J gene TRBJ2-1, with TRBD1 matching 8 bases. This CDR3 has 14 residues. The V segment lost 2 bases and the J segment 7 bases; nucleotides outside the gene matches: 7. The germline V gene has CDR1 DFQATT and CDR2 SNEGSKA (reference sequence). CDR3 in amino acids: CSARTGQGLNEQFF. The CDR3, as DNA: TGCAGTGCTAGAACCGGACAGGGATTGAATGAGCAGTTCTTC.

This clonotype has just a few counts. The J gene is TRBJ2-6, the V gene TRBV9; a possible D gene is TRBD1 (5 bases). Trimming took 5 bases from V and 0 from J, leaving 15 bases between them. This CDR3 has 17 residues. Per germline, CDR1 SGDLS and CDR2 YYNGEE. The CDR3 protein is CASSRLQGPSGANVLTF. The CDR3 DNA follows: TGTGCCAGCAGTCGCTTGCAGGGCCCCTCTGGGGCCAACGTCCTGACTTTC.

This clonotype was seen at least ten times. The gene calls are TRBV29-1 and TRBJ2-7; TRBD2 matches 7 bases. Germline CDR1 and CDR2: SQVTM and ANQGSEA. The CDR3 runs 14 residues. J gave up 4 bases and V 1 base, and 7 bases lay outside the gene matches. The CDR3 spells CSVEGRSGGYEQYF. For the CDR3, the DNA is TGCAGCGTTGAAGGCCGTTCCGGGGGGTACGAGCAGTACTTC.

The gene calls are TRBV11-3 and TRBJ2-1; no definite D call. The germline gives CDR1 SGHNT, CDR2 YENEEA. With 0 bases removed from V and 7 bases from J, the gap between germline ends came to 7 bases. CDR3 size: 13 residues. Here the CDR3 DNA reads TGTGCCAGCAGCTTAGAGATCTCGAATGAGCAGTTCTTC. Protein: CASSLEISNEQFF.

The genes are TRBV28 and TRBJ2-1; possible D gene TRBD2, 6 bases. The CDR3 consists of 16 residues. Germline-derived CDR1 and CDR2 are MDHEN and SYDVKM. The V end was cut by 6 bases, the J end by 7 bases, with 22 bases between. The CDR3 nucleotides are TGTGCCAGCAGCTATCAGGCGGGGACCAAAGGGAATGAGCAGTTCTTC. It translates to CASSYQAGTKGNEQFF. Full variable domain (rest looked up from reference TRBV28 and TRBJ2-1): DVKVTQSSRYLVKRTGEKVFLECVQDMDHENMFWYRQDPGLGLRLIYFSYDVKMKEKGDIPEGYSVSREKKERFSLILESASTNQTSMYLCASSYQAGTKGNEQFFGPGTRLTVL.

This clonotype has a handful of counts. J is TRBJ2-7 and V is TRBV7-3; D ambiguous. CDR1 and CDR2 from the germline V gene are SGHTA and FQGTGA. Trimming removed 3 bases from V and 2 bases from J, with 11 bases in between. The CDR3 covers 14 residues. The CDR3 sequence is CASSFLEAPYEQYF. As DNA, the CDR3 is TGTGCCAGCAGCTTTCTGGAAGCACCCTACGAGCAGTACTTC.

This clonotype was observed a few times. The chain recombines TRBV27 with TRBJ1-1, with D tentatively TRBD1 (5 bases). Looked up from germline, CDR1 is MNHEY and CDR2 is SMNVEV (reference sequence). V lost 6 bases and J 6 bases, leaving 20 bases between the germline ends. The CDR3 has 15 amino acids. This chain's CDR3 is CASSHVGAGDSEAFF. CDR3 sequence (DNA): TGTGCCAGCAGCCACGTAGGGGCCGGGGACTCTGAAGCTTTCTTT.

This clonotype was counted a few times. The genes are TRBV9 and TRBJ2-1; TRBD1 agrees at 9 bases. V lost 4 bases to trimming and J lost 4 bases; unmatched junction nucleotides: 12. Germline loops: CDR1 SGDLS, CDR2 YYNGEE. This CDR3 region has 17 residues. DNA of the CDR3: TGTGCCAGCAGCCTAGGGACAGGGTTGGGTCCTTACAATGAGCAGTTCTTC. Protein product: CASSLGTGLGPYNEQFF.

The rearrangement uses TRBV29-1 and TRBJ1-1; 7 bases fit TRBD1. The CDR3 loop spans 12 amino acids. J gave up 7 bases and V 5 bases, and 7 bases lay outside the gene matches. The V gene's germline CDR1 is SQVTM and CDR2 ANQGSEA. This CDR3 is CSVPLPGGEAFF. The CDR3 nucleotides are TGCAGCGTTCCCCTCCCAGGGGGTGAAGCTTTCTTT.

Only a few counts were recorded for this clonotype. The genes are TRBV9 and TRBJ2-7, with D possibly TRBD2 on 5 matching bases. CDR1 SGDLS and CDR2 YYNGEE come from the germline V gene. The CDR3 length is 15 residues. Trimming left V 1 base short and J 0 bases short, with 11 bases between. CDR3: CASSVSVTSSYEQYF. CDR3 sequence (DNA): TGTGCCAGCAGCGTATCGGTAACTAGCTCCTACGAGCAGTACTTC.

This clonotype showed up just a few times. This chain links TRBV9 with TRBJ2-1, with TRBD2 matching over 10 bases. The CDR3 has 17 amino acids. The ends lost 0 bases at V and 8 bases at J; junction bases unmatched: 11. In germline, CDR1 is SGDLS, CDR2 YYNGEE. CDR3 residues: CASSVVSRAGGMHEQFF. The CDR3 DNA is TGTGCCAGCAGCGTAGTCTCAAGAGCGGGGGGGATGCATGAGCAGTTCTTC.

The chain joins TRBV7-9 to TRBJ2-4, with D perhaps TRBD1 or TRBD2 (6 bases each). Germline V gene lookup returns CDR1 SEHNR and CDR2 FQNEAQ (reference sequence). V was shortened by 5 bases and J by 5 bases, with 10 bases between the two germline ends. The CDR3 runs 13 residues. The CDR3 nucleotides are TGTGCCAGCAGCCCGGAGGGGGAAAACATTCAGTACTTC. Amino acid sequence: CASSPEGENIQYF.

In DNA, the CDR3 is TGCGCCAGCAGCTCCCGCCCGACAGGGAACAGCAATCAGCCCCAGCATTTT. Encoded protein: CASSSRPTGNSNQPQHF. The V gene is TRBV5-1, the J gene TRBJ1-5; 7 bases fit TRBD1. The CDR3 contains 17 residues. Losses at the gene ends were 3 bases for V and 1 base for J; bases not matched to a gene: 10. CDR1 SGHRS and CDR2 YFSETQ come from the germline V gene.